The 25 T cell receptor beta chains below were found in one sample sequenced in a study of blood T cell repertoires in COVID-19. The protocol was immunoSEQ multiplex PCR, while the TCRdb copy is restricted to in-frame clones and leaves out a portion. The sample records some 120,000 clones, around 80% being singletons. Material: peripheral blood. The origin of the receptors is a man between 65 and 85 years old with acute or convalescent COVID-19.

This clone was counted a single time. The chain couples TRBV5-8 to TRBJ2-4, with D hard to call. Germline V gene lookup returns CDR1 SGHTS and CDR2 YDEGEE. The V and J ends lost 0 bases and 0 bases respectively, with 4 bases between them. This CDR3 region has 14 residues. CDR3 in amino acids: CASSLGLAKNIQYF. The CDR3 DNA reads TGTGCCAGCAGCTTGGGGCTAGCCAAAAACATTCAGTACTTC.

The chain is built from TRBV4-2 and TRBJ2-7, with 11 nucleotides matching TRBD1. The CDR3 consists of 16 residues. From germline, CDR1 is LGHNA and CDR2 YNFKEQ. The V gene end was trimmed by 0 bases and the J gene end by 4 bases; junction bases not matched to a gene: 5. Written as DNA, the CDR3 is TGTGCCAGCAGCCAAGATAGGGGACAGGGGGGATACGAGCAGTACTTC. It yields the protein CASSQDRGQGGYEQYF.

The chain is built from TRBV11-2 and TRBJ2-7; 7 nucleotides match TRBD2. There are 17 residues in the CDR3. Germline CDR1 and CDR2: SGHAT and FQNNGV. V was pared by 0 bases and J by 0 bases, with 8 bases of the junction left unmatched. CDR3: CASSLDGWGTTSYEQYF. The CDR3 bases are TGTGCCAGCAGCTTAGATGGTTGGGGGACTACCTCCTACGAGCAGTACTTC.

The CDR3 here is CASSLGGVNIQYF. The CDR3, as DNA: TGTGCCAGCAGCCTCGGAGGGGTGAACATTCAGTACTTC. This chain connects TRBV3-1 (or the pseudogene TRBV3-2) to TRBJ2-4; TRBD2 is a possible D gene (6 bases). V was shortened by 4 bases and J by 7 bases, with 11 bases between the two germline ends. CDR1 is LGHDT, CDR2 YNNKEL, per germline (reference sequence). The CDR3 spans 13 residues.

The chain joins TRBV5-1 to TRBJ1-5, with D possibly TRBD1 on 6 matching bases. Germline-derived CDR1 and CDR2 are SGHRS and YFSETQ. The CDR3 spans 15 residues. Trimming stripped 0 bases from V and 6 bases from J, with 13 bases between. The CDR3 spells CASSLDTGKGQPQHF. CDR3 coding DNA: TGCGCCAGCAGCTTGGACACAGGGAAGGGTCAGCCCCAGCATTTT.

The chain has TRBV10-1 and TRBJ1-5, with a possible D match to TRBD1 (5 bases). CDR1 WNHNN and CDR2 SYGVQD come from the germline V gene (reference sequence). V was cut by 3 bases and J by 7 bases, with 10 bases left in between. This CDR3 is 13 amino acids long. CDR3 sequence: CASSDSREQPQHF. As DNA, the CDR3 is TGCGCCAGCAGTGATTCCAGGGAACAGCCCCAGCATTTT.

V and J are TRBV2 and TRBJ1-1; D unresolved. CDR3 size: 14 residues. Deletions cut 6 bases from V and 1 base from J, with 12 bases between. CDR1 is SNHLY, CDR2 FYNNEI, per germline. The CDR3 reads CASSHLRANTEAFF. CDR3 nucleotides: TGTGCCAGCAGCCACCTTCGAGCGAACACTGAAGCTTTCTTT. Together with reference TRBV2 and TRBJ1-1, the CDR3 gives the full variable domain: EPEVTQTPSHQVTQMGQEVILRCVPISNHLYFYWYRQILGQKVEFLVSFYNNEISEKSEIFDDQFSVERPDGSNFTLKIRSTKLEDSAMYFCASSHLRANTEAFFGQGTRLTVV.

This clone is a singleton in its sample. The rearrangement joins TRBV5-4 to TRBJ2-3; tentatively, D is TRBD2 (6 bases). Between the trimmed V and J ends, which lost 2 bases and 7 bases, there was a span of 11 bases. CDR1 and CDR2 from the germline V gene are SGHNT and YYREEE (reference sequence). This CDR3 is built from 13 residues. CDR3 bases: TGTGCCAGCAGCTTAACTGGGGGGAATACGCAGTATTTT. Protein product: CASSLTGGNTQYF.

J is TRBJ2-7 and V is TRBV3-1 (or the pseudogene TRBV3-2); D uncertain. The ends were cut back, 0 bases at V and 3 bases at J, with 9 bases in the middle. The germline V gene has CDR1 LGHDT and CDR2 YNNKEL (reference sequence). This CDR3 has 14 residues. The CDR3 nucleotides are TGTGCCAGCAGCCAAGATGGCGGAAACTACGAGCAGTACTTC. This gives the protein CASSQDGGNYEQYF.

In regard to this clone: A junction boundary mismatches the germline segment, possibly from a read error. This rearrangement joins TRBV27 to TRBJ1-4, with D maybe TRBD1 (6 bases). From germline, CDR1 is MNHEY and CDR2 SMNVEV (reference sequence). This CDR3 is 13 amino acids long. In DNA, the CDR3 is TGTGCCAGCAGTAAACAGGGAAGGGAAAAATTGTTTTTT. It encodes CASSKQGREKLFF.

The chain is built from TRBV6-5 and TRBJ2-7; TRBD1 matches 7 bases. The CDR3 has 12 residues. Germline loops: CDR1 MNHEY, CDR2 SVGAGI. The ends lost 6 bases at V and 4 bases at J; junction bases unmatched: 3. The CDR3 loop reads CASSQTGYEQYF. DNA for the CDR3: TGTGCCAGCAGCCAGACAGGGTACGAGCAGTACTTC.

V usage is TRBV6-5 and J usage is TRBJ1-1; D remains unclear. The CDR3 runs 12 residues. Germline CDR1 MNHEY, CDR2 SVGAGI. Trimming removed 7 bases at V and 0 bases at J, with 6 bases between. CDR3 amino acids: CASNSVNTEAFF. The CDR3 DNA sequence: TGTGCCAGCAACTCCGTGAACACTGAAGCTTTCTTT.

The chain links TRBV9 to TRBJ1-3, with D tentatively TRBD1 (6 bases). This CDR3 has 17 residues. Germline V gene lookup returns CDR1 SGDLS and CDR2 YYNGEE. V lost 2 bases and J lost 0, with 15 bases in between. CDR3 residues: CASSVSTGFSSGNTIYF. In DNA, the CDR3 is TGTGCCAGCAGCGTTTCTACAGGGTTCAGCTCTGGAAACACCATATATTTT.

The CDR3 spells CASGLTGGTYEQYF. CDR3 DNA sequence: TGTGCTAGTGGCCTGACAGGGGGGACCTACGAGCAGTACTTC. This chain links TRBV12-5 with TRBJ2-7, with 9 bases identical to TRBD1. The V gene end was trimmed by 6 bases and the J gene end by 2 bases; junction bases not matched to a gene: 5. CDR3 length: 14 residues. The germline V gene encodes CDR1 LGHNT and CDR2 FRNRAP. Full variable domain (missing parts from reference TRBV12-5 and TRBJ2-7): DARVTQTPRHKVTEMGQEVTMRCQPILGHNTVFWYRQTMMQGLELLAYFRNRAPLDDSGMPKDRFSAEMPDATLATLKIQPSEPRDSAVYFCASGLTGGTYEQYFGPGTRLTVT.

The chain uses TRBV24-1 and TRBJ2-3; 9 bases agree with TRBD1. V lost 10 bases and J lost 13; bases outside the gene matches: 8. Germline-derived CDR1 and CDR2 are KGHDR and SFDVKD. The CDR3 has 11 amino acids. The chain's CDR3 is CATGQGHDEYF. CDR3 in DNA: TGTGCCACGGGACAGGGTCACGATGAGTATTTT.

With regard to this clone: Other DNA variants within this sample encode the same CDR3. V gene TRBV28 combines with J gene TRBJ1-5; perhaps TRBD1 as D (6 bases). CDR3 length: 12 amino acids. The V end lost 6 bases, the J end lost 6 bases, and 9 bases lay between the germline ends. CDR1 and CDR2 (germline): MDHEN, SYDVKM. The CDR3 region is CASRQGGQPQHF. CDR3 coding DNA: TGTGCCAGCAGACAGGGCGGTCAGCCCCAGCATTTT.

The chain employs TRBV5-4 and TRBJ2-4; 8 nucleotides line up with TRBD2. Germline-derived CDR1 and CDR2 are SGHNT and YYREEE (reference sequence). Unmatched junction bases numbered 9, after V lost 0 bases and J lost 1 base. The CDR3 consists of 18 residues. CDR3 nucleotide sequence: TGTGCCAGCAGCTTGGTGGGGCGTATAGCGGGGGCCAAAAACATTCAGTACTTC. This gives the protein CASSLVGRIAGAKNIQYF.

The V and J genes are TRBV11-2 and TRBJ2-7, with TRBD2 identical over 7 bases. V shed 4 bases and J 3 bases; nucleotides not matched to a gene: 9. This CDR3 is built from 15 residues. Germline loops: CDR1 SGHAT, CDR2 FQNNGV. CDR3 coding DNA: TGTGCCAGCAGCTCCCGACTAGCCCTCGGCTACGAGCAGTACTTC. Residues: CASSSRLALGYEQYF.

This chain joins TRBV4-2 and TRBJ1-1; possibly TRBD1 for D (6 bases). This CDR3 has 15 residues. Germline assignment: CDR1 LGHNA and CDR2 YNFKEQ. V lost 1 base and J lost 6, with 15 bases in between. DNA of the CDR3: TGTGCCAGCAGCCAAGGTGAGGGGGGGAGGGCTGAAGCTTTCTTT. This encodes CASSQGEGGRAEAFF.

The J gene is TRBJ2-4, the V gene TRBV15; weak D call: TRBD2 (5 bases). The germline V gene encodes CDR1 LNHNV and CDR2 YYDKDF (reference sequence). The ends were cut back, 0 bases at V and 6 bases at J, with 12 bases in the middle. The CDR3 is 15 residues long. The CDR3, as DNA: TGTGCCACCAGCAGAGATGGGAGACTGGTAAACATTCAGTACTTC. The encoded protein is CATSRDGRLVNIQYF. Looking up the rest from reference TRBV15 and TRBJ2-4 gives the full variable domain: DAMVIQNPRYQVTQFGKPVTLSCSQTLNHNVMYWYQQKSSQAPKLLFHYYDKDFNNEADTPDNFQSRRPNTSFCFLDIRSPGLGDTAMYLCATSRDGRLVNIQYFGAGTRLSVL.

This clone was found a few times. The chain couples TRBV30 to TRBJ2-2, with TRBD2 as a possible D gene (6 bases). The V gene's germline CDR1 is GTSNPN and CDR2 SVGIG (reference sequence). With 4 bases removed from V and 2 bases from J, the gap between germline ends came to 14 bases. CDR3 size: 15 residues. In DNA, the CDR3 is TGTGCCTGGAAAACGGTGGGAGGTAACACCGGGGAGCTGTTTTTT. It codes for CAWKTVGGNTGELFF.

CDR3 sequence (DNA): TGCGCCAGCAGCCAAGATTTATATCAGGGGCCCCAGCATTTT. Encoded protein: CASSQDLYQGPQHF. This chain links TRBV4-1 with TRBJ1-5; the D gene is possibly TRBD1 (5 bases). CDR1 is MGHRA and CDR2 is YSYEKL in the germline V gene. This CDR3 contains 14 residues. Trimming pared 0 bases from V and 9 bases from J, leaving 12 bases between.

The genes are TRBV28 and TRBJ1-5, with D unclear. Per germline, CDR1 MDHEN and CDR2 SYDVKM. Trimming left V 3 bases short and J 4 bases short, with 4 bases between. The CDR3 has 12 amino acids. CDR3 sequence (DNA): TGTGCCAGCAGTTTTCTAAATCAGCCCCAGCATTTT. Amino acids: CASSFLNQPQHF. Full variable domain (missing parts from reference TRBV28 and TRBJ1-5): DVKVTQSSRYLVKRTGEKVFLECVQDMDHENMFWYRQDPGLGLRLIYFSYDVKMKEKGDIPEGYSVSREKKERFSLILESASTNQTSMYLCASSFLNQPQHFGDGTRLSIL.

This clone was detected a few times. The chain combines TRBV28 with TRBJ2-5, with 7 bases lining up with TRBD1. The junction had 6 bases not matched to a gene; V was cut back by 3 bases and J by 5 bases. Germline loops: CDR1 MDHEN, CDR2 SYDVKM. The CDR3 totals 14 residues. In DNA form, the CDR3 reads TGTGCCAGCAGTTTTTTACAAGGGGGCGAGACCCAGTACTTC. This translates into CASSFLQGGETQYF.

The V call is TRBV9, the J call TRBJ2-2; D is undetermined. Germline CDR1 is SGDLS and CDR2 is YYNGEE. V gave up 4 bases and J gave up 5 bases, with 9 bases separating them. The CDR3 has 13 residues. This CDR3 is CASSLFLTGELFF. CDR3 nucleotides: TGTGCCAGCAGCCTTTTTTTAACCGGGGAGCTGTTTTTT.